This T cell receptor (beta chain) came from a study of CD8 T cells in Susac syndrome. From blood CD8+ and CD4+ T cells, TCR beta sequences were generated. Included as multiple sclerosis controls were treatment-naive patients who had stable or active relapsing-remitting disease. With random hexamers, roughly 0.45 to 1 ug RNA was reverse transcribed. The TCR beta CDR3 was amplified by immunoSEQ multiplex PCR across 54 Vbeta, 13 Jbeta. A single record per CDR3 protein comes from TCRdb applying MiXCR to the immunoSEQ multiplex PCR reads. The table has approximately 300,000 distinct CDR3 sequences, 70% to 90% seen once. The V and J ends lost 3 bases and 5 bases respectively, with 10 bases between them. The germline V gene has CDR1 MNHEY and CDR2 SMNVEV (reference sequence). The CDR3 is 13 residues long. General study results and limits: The study's TCR sequencing and HLA analysis drew on a certain number of individuals. That number was acknowledged as relatively small.

Notes on this clonotype: Its antigen is currently unknown.

The clonotype comes from a human donor with multiple sclerosis. Sequenced: CD8+ T cells from PBMCs. The chain carries TRBV27 and TRBJ1-1; the D gene is possibly TRBD1 (6 bases). The CDR3 spells CASSLAGATEAFF. DNA for the CDR3: TGTGCCAGCAGTTTGGCAGGGGCAACTGAAGCTTTCTTT.